The clone carrying this T cell receptor beta chain has ten or more counts. The antigen is unknown. V trimming: 1 base; J trimming: 8 bases; junction bases outside the gene matches: 7. The CDR3 runs 15 residues. Germline CDR1 and CDR2: SEHNR and FQNEAQ (reference sequence). The CDR3 regions of TCR beta were amplified from RNA transcripts. TCR CDR3 regions were first amplified by RT-PCR with HTBI primers. TCRdb re-called the multiplex PCR reads through MiXCR, storing one row per CDR3 protein. Of around 600,000 distinct CDR3 sequences in the sample, about 14% are singletons; the top ten hold under 15%. Ophthalmopathy patients had Clinical Activity Score at least 3, NOSPECS grade at least 4, duration under 3 months. Clinical symptoms, serum thyroxine, TRAb, thyroid ultrasound and orbital computed tomography informed diagnoses. The data stem from a study of T cells in Graves' hyperthyroidism and ophthalmopathy.

The study, taken as a whole, reports: Blood also showed most of the thyroid clonotypes that were expanded above 0.001.

Specimen: blood. This sequence originates from a woman between 45 and 65 years old with Graves' ophthalmopathy. The chain carries TRBV7-9 and TRBJ2-7, with TRBD1 matching 11 bases. CDR3 in DNA: TGTGCCAGCAGCTTAGATCCCGGACAGGGGGCAAAGCAGTACTTC. This sequence encodes CASSLDPGQGAKQYF.